This TCR beta chain was sequenced during a study of tumor and adjacent non-tumor tissue in lung cancer. Points from the study as a whole: Tumor repertoires had a smaller top 100 clone share than normal lung.

The length of the CDR3 is 15 residues. A modified ARM-PCR protocol with three rounds of nested PCR amplified TCRbeta. In TCRdb, the multiplex PCR reads were re-called with MiXCR into one record per CDR3 protein. The table shows some 120,000 distinct CDR3 sequences, with approximately 71% occurring only once. No cell sorting was done before RNA was extracted from the tissue. A remark on this clonotype: Its antigen is currently unknown. Mismatch with germline at one junction end may stem from a read error.

What was sequenced was lung tumor tissue. The chain carries TRBV12-3 or TRBV12-4 and TRBJ2-7, with 8 bases fitting TRBD2. The clonotype was recovered from a man in his thirties or forties with non-small cell lung cancer. The chain's CDR3 is CANSTSGGDNREQYF. In DNA, the CDR3 is TGTGCCAACAGTACATCCGGGGGGGATAATCGCGAGCAGTACTTC.